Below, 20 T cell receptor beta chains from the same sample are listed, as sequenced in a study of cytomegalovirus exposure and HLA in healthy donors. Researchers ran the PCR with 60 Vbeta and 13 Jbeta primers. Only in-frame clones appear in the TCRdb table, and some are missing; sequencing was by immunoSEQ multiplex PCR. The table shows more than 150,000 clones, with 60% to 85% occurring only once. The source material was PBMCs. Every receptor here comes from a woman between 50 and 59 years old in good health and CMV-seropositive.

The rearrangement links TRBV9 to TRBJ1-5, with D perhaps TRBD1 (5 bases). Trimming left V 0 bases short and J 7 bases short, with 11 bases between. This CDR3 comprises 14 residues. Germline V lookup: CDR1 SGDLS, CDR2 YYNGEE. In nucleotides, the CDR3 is TGTGCCAGCAGCGTAGGGGTGGGGGGGCAGCCCCAGCATTTT. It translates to CASSVGVGGQPQHF. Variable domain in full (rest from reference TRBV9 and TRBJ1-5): DSGVTQTPKHLITATGQRVTLRCSPRSGDLSVYWYQQSLDQGLQFLIQYYNGEERAKGNILERFSAQQFPDLHSELNLSSLELGDSALYFCASSVGVGGQPQHFGDGTRLSIL.

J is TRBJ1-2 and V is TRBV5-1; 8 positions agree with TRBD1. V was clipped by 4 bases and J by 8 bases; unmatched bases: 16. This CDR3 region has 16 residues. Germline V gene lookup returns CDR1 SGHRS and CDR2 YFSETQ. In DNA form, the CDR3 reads TGCGCCAGCAGCGCTGGATCCTCCTGGACAGGGCCAGGCTACACCTTC. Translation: CASSAGSSWTGPGYTF.

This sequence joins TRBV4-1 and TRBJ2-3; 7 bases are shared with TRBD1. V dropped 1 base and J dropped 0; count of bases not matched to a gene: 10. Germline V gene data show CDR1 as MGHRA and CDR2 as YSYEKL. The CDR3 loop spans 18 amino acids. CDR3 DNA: TGCGCCAGCAGCCAAGGAGGATGGGGACAGACTAGCACAGATACGCAGTATTTT. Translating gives CASSQGGWGQTSTDTQYF.

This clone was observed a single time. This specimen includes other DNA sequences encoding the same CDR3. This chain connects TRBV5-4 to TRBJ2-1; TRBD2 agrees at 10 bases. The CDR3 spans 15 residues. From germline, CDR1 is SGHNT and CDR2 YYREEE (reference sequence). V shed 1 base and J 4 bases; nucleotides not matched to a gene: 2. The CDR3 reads CASSLTSGVYNEQFF. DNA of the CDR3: TGTGCCAGCAGCTTGACTAGCGGGGTTTACAATGAGCAGTTCTTC.

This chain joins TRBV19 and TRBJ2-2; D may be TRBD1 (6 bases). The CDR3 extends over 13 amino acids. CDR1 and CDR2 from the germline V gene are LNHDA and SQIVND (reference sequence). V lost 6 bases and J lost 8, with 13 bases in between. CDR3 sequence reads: CASSELGTGELFF. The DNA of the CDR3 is TGTGCCAGTAGCGAACTGGGGACAGGGGAGCTGTTTTTT.

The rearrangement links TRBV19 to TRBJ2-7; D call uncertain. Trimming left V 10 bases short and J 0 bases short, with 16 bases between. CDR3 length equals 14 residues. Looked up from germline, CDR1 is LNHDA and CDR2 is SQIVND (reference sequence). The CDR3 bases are TGTGCCAAGATACCCGTTGAGAGCTCCTACGAGCAGTACTTC. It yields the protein CAKIPVESSYEQYF.

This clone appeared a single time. The CDR3 here is CASSLGSGRDIQYF. CDR3 nucleotide sequence: TGTGCCAGCAGCTTAGGGTCGGGGAGAGACATTCAGTACTTC. The gene calls are TRBV7-2 and TRBJ2-4, with D perhaps matching TRBD2 (5 bases). The germline CDR1 and CDR2 sequences are SGHTA and FQGNSA. There are 14 residues in the CDR3. The ends were cut back, 1 base at V and 8 bases at J, with 12 bases in the middle. The variable domain in full, completed from reference TRBV7-2 and TRBJ2-4, reads GAGVSQSPSNKVTEKGKDVELRCDPISGHTALYWYRQSLGQGLEFLIYFQGNSAPDKSGLPSDRFSAERTGGSVSTLTIQRTQQEDSAVYLCASSLGSGRDIQYFGAGTRLSVL.

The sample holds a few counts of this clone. DNA of the CDR3: TGTGCCAGCAGCTTGGCGCCTGGGGGGGGGTCAGATACGCAGTATTTT. Its protein is CASSLAPGGGSDTQYF. The chain carries TRBV5-5 and TRBJ2-3, with 7 bases matching TRBD2. Germline lookup yields CDR1 SGHKS and CDR2 YYEKEE (reference sequence). This CDR3 spans 16 amino acids. The V segment lost 0 bases and the J segment 4 bases; nucleotides outside the gene matches: 8.

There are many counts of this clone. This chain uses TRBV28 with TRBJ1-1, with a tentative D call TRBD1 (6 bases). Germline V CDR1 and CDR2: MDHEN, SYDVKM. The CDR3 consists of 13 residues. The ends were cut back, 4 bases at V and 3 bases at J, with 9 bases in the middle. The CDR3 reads CASSSYRDTEAFF. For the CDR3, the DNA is TGTGCCAGCAGTTCCTACAGGGACACTGAAGCTTTCTTT.

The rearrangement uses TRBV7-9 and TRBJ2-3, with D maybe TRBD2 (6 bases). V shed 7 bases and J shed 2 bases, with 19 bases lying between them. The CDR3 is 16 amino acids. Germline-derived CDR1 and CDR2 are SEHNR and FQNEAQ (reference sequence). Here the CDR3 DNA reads TGTGCCAGCACACAGGCAGGTGGGAGGCCCACAGATACGCAGTATTTT. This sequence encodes CASTQAGGRPTDTQYF.

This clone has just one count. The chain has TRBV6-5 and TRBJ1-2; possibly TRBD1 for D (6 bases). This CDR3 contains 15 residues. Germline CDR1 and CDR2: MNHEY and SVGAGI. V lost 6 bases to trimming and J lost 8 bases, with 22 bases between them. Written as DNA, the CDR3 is TGTGCCAGCAGGCCTCCGGGACAAGGCTTGAGGGGCTACACCTTC. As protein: CASRPPGQGLRGYTF.

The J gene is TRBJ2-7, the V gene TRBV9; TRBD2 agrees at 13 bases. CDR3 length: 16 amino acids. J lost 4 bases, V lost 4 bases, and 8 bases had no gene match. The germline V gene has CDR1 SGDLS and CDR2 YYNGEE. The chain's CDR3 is CASSPQGTSGVYEQYF. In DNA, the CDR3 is TGTGCCAGCAGCCCGCAAGGGACTAGCGGGGTTTACGAGCAGTACTTC.

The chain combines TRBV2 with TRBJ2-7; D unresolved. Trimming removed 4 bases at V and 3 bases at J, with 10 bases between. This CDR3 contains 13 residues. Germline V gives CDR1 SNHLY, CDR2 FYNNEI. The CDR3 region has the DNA TGTGCCAGCAGTGCGGAACAGTTCTACGAGCAGTACTTC. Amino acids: CASSAEQFYEQYF.

The CDR3 here is CASSVATRGHRGNQPQHF. The CDR3 region has the DNA TGTGCCAGCAGCGTAGCTACGAGAGGCCACCGGGGCAATCAGCCCCAGCATTTT. This chain joins TRBV9 and TRBJ1-5; D gene unclear. V dropped 0 bases and J dropped 2 bases, with 18 bases sitting between them. The length of the CDR3 is 18 residues. Germline assignment: CDR1 SGDLS and CDR2 YYNGEE. Together with reference TRBV9 and TRBJ1-5, the CDR3 gives the full variable domain: DSGVTQTPKHLITATGQRVTLRCSPRSGDLSVYWYQQSLDQGLQFLIQYYNGEERAKGNILERFSAQQFPDLHSELNLSSLELGDSALYFCASSVATRGHRGNQPQHFGDGTRLSIL.

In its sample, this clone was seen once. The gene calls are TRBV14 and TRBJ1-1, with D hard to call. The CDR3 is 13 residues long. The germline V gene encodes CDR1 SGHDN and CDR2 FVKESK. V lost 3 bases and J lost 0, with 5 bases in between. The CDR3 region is CASSHGVNTEAFF. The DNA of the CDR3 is TGTGCCAGCAGCCATGGAGTGAACACTGAAGCTTTCTTT.

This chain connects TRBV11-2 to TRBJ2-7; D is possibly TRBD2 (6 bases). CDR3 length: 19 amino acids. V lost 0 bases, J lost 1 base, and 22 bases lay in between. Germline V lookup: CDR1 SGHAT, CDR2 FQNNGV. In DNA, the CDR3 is TGTGCCAGCAGCTTAGATATCGGGATGAGGGGACTTCTTTCCTACGAGCAGTACTTC. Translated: CASSLDIGMRGLLSYEQYF.

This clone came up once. For the CDR3, the DNA is TGCGCCAGCAGCCAAGCGGGACAGGGTTACAATGAGCAGTTCTTC. Its protein product is CASSQAGQGYNEQFF. V is TRBV4-3 and J is TRBJ2-1, with TRBD1 matching over 9 bases. V lost 1 base and J lost 4; bases outside the gene matches: 2. This CDR3 spans 15 amino acids. Germline lookup yields CDR1 LGHNA and CDR2 YSLEER.

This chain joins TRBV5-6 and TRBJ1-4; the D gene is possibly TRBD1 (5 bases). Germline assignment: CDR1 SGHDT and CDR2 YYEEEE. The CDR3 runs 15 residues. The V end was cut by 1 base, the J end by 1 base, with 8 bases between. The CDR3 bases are TGTGCCAGCAGCTTGACCAGGGTAACTAATGAAAAACTGTTTTTT. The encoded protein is CASSLTRVTNEKLFF.

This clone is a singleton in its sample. The CDR3 loop is CASKNGGADYNEQFF. CDR3 nucleotides: TGTGCCAGCAAAAACGGGGGGGCTGATTACAATGAGCAGTTCTTC. The rearrangement uses TRBV6-5 and TRBJ2-1; TRBD2 agrees at 8 bases. This CDR3 is 15 amino acids long. V dropped 7 bases and J dropped 4; count of bases not matched to a gene: 9. The germline CDR1 and CDR2 sequences are MNHEY and SVGAGI.

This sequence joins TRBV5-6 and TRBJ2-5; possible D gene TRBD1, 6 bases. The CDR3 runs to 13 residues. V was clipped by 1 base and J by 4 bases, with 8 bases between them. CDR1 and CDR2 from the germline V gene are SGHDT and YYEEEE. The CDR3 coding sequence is TGTGCCAGCAGCTTGTCAGGGGTAGAGACCCAGTACTTC. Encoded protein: CASSLSGVETQYF.